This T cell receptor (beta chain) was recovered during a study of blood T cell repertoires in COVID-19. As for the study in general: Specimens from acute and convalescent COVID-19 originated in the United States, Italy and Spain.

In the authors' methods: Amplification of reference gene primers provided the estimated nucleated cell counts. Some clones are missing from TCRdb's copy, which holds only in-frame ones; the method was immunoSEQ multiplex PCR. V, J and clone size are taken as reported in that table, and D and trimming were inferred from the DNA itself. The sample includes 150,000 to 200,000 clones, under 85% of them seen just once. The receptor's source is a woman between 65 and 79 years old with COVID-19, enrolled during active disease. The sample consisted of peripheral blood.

CDR3 region: CASSKWDRRNSPLHF. CDR3 sequence (DNA): TGTGCCAGTAGTAAGTGGGACAGGAGAAATTCACCCCTCCACTTT. The chain couples TRBV19 to TRBJ1-6; 8 bases align to TRBD1. The CDR3 totals 15 residues. V was clipped by 4 bases and J by 7 bases; unmatched bases: 6. The V gene's germline CDR1 is LNHDA and CDR2 SQIVND (reference sequence). The complete variable domain, with remaining parts taken from reference TRBV19 and TRBJ1-6, reads DGGITQSPKYLFRKEGQNVTLSCEQNLNHDAMYWYRQDPGQGLRLIYYSQIVNDFQKGDIAEGYSVSREKKESFPLTVTSAQKNPTAFYLCASSKWDRRNSPLHFGNGTRLTVT.